This TCR beta chain was identified during a study of tumor-infiltrating lymphocytes in oesophageal squamous cell carcinoma. The CDR3 spans 16 residues. V was trimmed by 6 bases and J by 0 bases, leaving 12 bases between them. The germline gives CDR1 LNHDA, CDR2 SQIVND (reference sequence). TCRdb itself ran the PCR reads through MiXCR, one entry per CDR3 protein. The sample lists roughly 17,000 distinct CDR3 sequences, around 50% seen once, with around two fifths in the top ten. The sequence came from a female donor with esophageal squamous cell carcinoma. The chain uses TRBV19 and TRBJ2-6; D gene uncertain. The sequenced material came from normal esophageal tissue next to the tumor. CDR3 sequence reads: CASSIFTASGANVLTF. CDR3 DNA sequence: TGTGCCAGTAGCATATTTACAGCCTCTGGGGCCAACGTCCTGACTTTC.